This passage covers 28 T cell receptor beta chains from one sample sequenced in a study of technical replicates of blood from several donors. TCRdb's copy holds only in-frame clones and misses some; the assay was immunoSEQ multiplex PCR. The repertoire holds about 62,000 clones, with about 90% as singletons. The sequenced material came from PBMCs. The receptors here all came from a human donor in good health. Some clones in this sample may be carry-over from other donors' samples.

The chain employs TRBV27 and TRBJ1-1; D is uncertain. This CDR3 is 11 amino acids long. The ends were cut back, 6 bases at V and 9 bases at J, with 11 bases in the middle. Germline V lookup: CDR1 MNHEY, CDR2 SMNVEV (reference sequence). CDR3 amino acids: CASSLRVKAFF. The CDR3 DNA is TGTGCCAGCAGCCTCCGGGTGAAAGCTTTCTTT.

V usage is TRBV7-3 and J usage is TRBJ2-3, with a weak D call TRBD2 (5 bases). The germline gives CDR1 SGHTA, CDR2 FQGTGA. Trimming removed 2 bases at V and 0 bases at J, with 15 bases between. The CDR3 is made up of 17 amino acids. The chain's CDR3 is CASSLGGGGLSTDTQYF. CDR3 nucleotides: TGTGCCAGCAGCTTAGGTGGTGGCGGGCTCAGCACAGATACGCAGTATTTT.

The chain combines TRBV6-1 with TRBJ1-1; a possible D gene is TRBD1 (5 bases). Germline V gives CDR1 MNHNS, CDR2 SASEGT. V was trimmed by 6 bases and J by 2 bases, leaving 10 bases between them. The CDR3 is 13 residues long. CDR3 sequence (DNA): TGTGCCAGCAGGAACCAGGGTAACACTGAAGCTTTCTTT. Protein product: CASRNQGNTEAFF.

The genes are TRBV10-3 and TRBJ2-7, with 10 bases lining up with TRBD2. V lost 6 bases, J lost 7 bases, and 24 bases stayed unmatched. Germline CDR1 and CDR2: ENHRY and SYGVKD. The CDR3 is 19 amino acids. CDR3 nucleotide sequence: TGTGCCATCAGGAGGGGGGCAGCGGAACTAGCGGGGCGTGTCCGGGAGCAGTACTTC. Its translation is CAIRRGAAELAGRVREQYF.

The chain employs TRBV18 and TRBJ1-2, with 7 nucleotides matching TRBD1. V lost 5 bases and J lost 3; bases outside the gene matches: 3. The CDR3 spans 13 residues. The V gene's germline CDR1 is KGHSH and CDR2 LQKENI. CDR3 loop: CASSVQGHYGYTF. CDR3 DNA sequence: TGTGCCAGCTCAGTACAGGGGCACTATGGCTACACCTTC. Based on the CDR3 plus reference TRBV18 and TRBJ1-2, the full variable domain is NAGVMQNPRHLVRRRGQEARLRCSPMKGHSHVYWYRQLPEEGLKFMVYLQKENIIDESGMPKERFSAEFPKEGPSILRIQQVVRGDSAAYFCASSVQGHYGYTFGSGTRLTVV.

The V gene is TRBV19, the J gene TRBJ2-7; 8 bases align to TRBD1. V dropped 3 bases and J dropped 0; count of bases not matched to a gene: 1. Germline-derived CDR1 and CDR2 are LNHDA and SQIVND (reference sequence). This CDR3 has 14 amino acids. The CDR3 DNA reads TGTGCCAGTAGTATGGGACAGGTCTCCTACGAGCAGTACTTC. This sequence encodes CASSMGQVSYEQYF.

V gene TRBV7-2 combines with J gene TRBJ2-3; possibly TRBD2 for D (6 bases). V was clipped by 5 bases and J by 13 bases, with 25 bases between them. Germline loops: CDR1 SGHTA, CDR2 FQGNSA. This CDR3 comprises 15 residues. In nucleotides, the CDR3 is TGTGCCAGCAGCCCACGGCGCGGGATCTCGAATGGGGAGTATTTT. Residues: CASSPRRGISNGEYF.

V usage is TRBV5-6 and J usage is TRBJ1-5; 7 bases are shared with TRBD1. J gave up 9 bases and V 3 bases, and 9 bases lay outside the gene matches. This CDR3 contains 14 residues. The germline V gene has CDR1 SGHDT and CDR2 YYEEEE. The CDR3 region is CASSSRGAPRPQHF. In nucleotides, the CDR3 is TGTGCCAGCAGCTCCAGGGGGGCCCCAAGGCCCCAGCATTTT.

The chain has TRBV10-2 and TRBJ2-7; unclear D gene. The CDR3 covers 12 residues. The V end lost 6 bases, the J end lost 5 bases, and 11 bases lay between the germline ends. Germline V lookup: CDR1 WSHSY, CDR2 SAAADI. CDR3 DNA sequence: TGCGCCAGCAGCTTCTCCGTAGACGAGCAGTACTTC. This gives the protein CASSFSVDEQYF.

The chain links TRBV27 to TRBJ1-5; D remains ambiguous. V dropped 2 bases and J dropped 7 bases, with 12 bases sitting between them. This CDR3 spans 14 amino acids. CDR1 is MNHEY, CDR2 SMNVEV, per germline (reference sequence). CDR3 protein: CASSLHSMLQPQHF. DNA of the CDR3: TGTGCCAGCAGTTTACACAGTATGTTACAGCCCCAGCATTTT.

This clone was observed a handful of times. This chain uses TRBV20-1 with TRBJ1-1, with a possible D match to TRBD1 (5 bases). CDR1 and CDR2 from the germline V gene are DFQATT and SNEGSKA (reference sequence). Trimming removed 5 bases from V and 1 base from J, with 5 bases in between. This CDR3 contains 11 residues. The CDR3 DNA follows: TGCAGTGCTGGACAGAACACTGAAGCTTTCTTT. Protein: CSAGQNTEAFF.

The chain has TRBV19 and TRBJ2-2, with 10 positions matching TRBD1. J was trimmed by 7 bases and V by 3 bases; bases with no gene match: 8. The germline CDR1 and CDR2 sequences are LNHDA and SQIVND (reference sequence). The CDR3 totals 16 residues. The CDR3 sequence is CASSIYGTGEFGELFF. CDR3 sequence (DNA): TGTGCCAGTAGTATTTACGGGACAGGGGAGTTCGGGGAGCTGTTTTTT.

The gene calls are TRBV6-5 and TRBJ1-6; D may be TRBD1 (6 bases). In germline, CDR1 is MNHEY, CDR2 SVGAGI. Trimming took off 2 bases at V and 9 bases at J, with 14 bases between the two ends. The CDR3 runs 15 residues. Here the CDR3 reads CASSYMSRGSSPLHF. Written as DNA, the CDR3 is TGTGCCAGCAGTTACATGTCCAGGGGAAGTTCACCCCTCCACTTT.

In the case of this clone: Compared with germline, one end of the junction differs, possibly owing to a read error. The gene calls are TRBV19 and TRBJ1-2, with D possibly matching TRBD1 (5 bases). Germline CDR1 and CDR2: LNHDA and SQIVND (reference sequence). CDR3 length: 15 residues. The CDR3 DNA reads TGTGCCAGTAGAGCGGGGCCAGAGCCTAATTATGGCTACACCTTC. Translating gives CASRAGPEPNYGYTF. The full variable domain, rest sourced from reference TRBV19 and TRBJ1-2, is DGGITQSPKYLFRKEGQNVTLSCEQNLNHDAMYWYRQDPGQGLRLIYYSQIVNDFQKGDIAEGYSVSREKKESFPLTVTSAQKNPTAFYLCASRAGPEPNYGYTFGSGTRLTVV.

This clone appeared a single time. This rearrangement joins TRBV5-1 to TRBJ2-5, with D possibly TRBD2 on 5 matching bases. Looked up from germline, CDR1 is SGHRS and CDR2 is YFSETQ. The V gene lost 3 bases and the J gene lost 4 bases, with 13 bases spanning the gap. This CDR3 region has 14 residues. The CDR3 sequence is CASSSSSGGETQYF. CDR3 DNA sequence: TGCGCCAGCAGCTCCTCAAGCGGAGGAGAGACCCAGTACTTC.

The chain combines TRBV6-7 with TRBJ1-1; D might be TRBD1 (5 bases). TRBV6-7 belongs to the ORF category, with a function that is uncertain. The CDR3 runs 14 residues. The ends were cut back, 6 bases at V and 1 base at J, with 12 bases in the middle. The CDR3 is CASSQGTPNTEAFF. CDR3 nucleotide sequence: TGTGCCAGCAGCCAGGGTACACCGAACACTGAAGCTTTCTTT.

The V gene is TRBV10-3, the J gene TRBJ2-5, with D possibly matching TRBD1 (5 bases). CDR3 length equals 13 residues. Deletions cut 4 bases from V and 4 bases from J, with 10 bases between. Germline values: CDR1 ENHRY, CDR2 SYGVKD. CDR3 bases: TGTGCCATCAGTGTGACTGGGGCAGAGACCCAGTACTTC. Protein sequence: CAISVTGAETQYF.

The CDR3 spells CASSQAWSLAGVTYEQYF. Here the CDR3 DNA reads TGTGCCAGCAGCCAAGCATGGAGCCTAGCGGGGGTAACCTACGAGCAGTACTTC. The chain recombines TRBV4-2 with TRBJ2-7, with 10 bases lining up with TRBD2. The CDR3 sequence is 18 residues long. In germline, CDR1 is LGHNA, CDR2 YNFKEQ. The V gene end was trimmed by 1 base and the J gene end by 2 bases; junction bases not matched to a gene: 11.

CDR3 DNA sequence: TGTGCCAGCTTCGGACAGGAGCCTTATAATTCACCCCTCCACTTT. Encoded protein: CASFGQEPYNSPLHF. The genes are TRBV13 and TRBJ1-6; 7 bases are a match to TRBD1. The germline V gene encodes CDR1 PRHDT and CDR2 FYEKMQ (reference sequence). J lost 4 bases, V lost 8 bases, and 8 bases had no gene match. The CDR3 consists of 15 residues.

The rearrangement links TRBV6-5 to TRBJ1-6; 7 bases are shared with TRBD1. V lost 2 bases and J lost 14; bases outside the gene matches: 9. The CDR3 has 14 residues. The germline CDR1 and CDR2 sequences are MNHEY and SVGAGI. The CDR3 nucleotides are TGTGCCAGCAGTTACGTTAGCGGGGGGACAGCCCTCCACTTT. Protein product: CASSYVSGGTALHF.

This clone was recorded once. The chain is built from TRBV7-8 and TRBJ1-1, with D perhaps TRBD1 (6 bases). CDR3 length: 15 residues. Germline CDR1 is SGHVS and CDR2 is FQNEAQ. V lost 4 bases and J lost 3, with 15 bases in between. In DNA, the CDR3 is TGTGCCAGCAGCTCGGACGGAAACAGGGACACTGAAGCTTTCTTT. Translated, it gives CASSSDGNRDTEAFF.

V gene TRBV6-6 combines with J gene TRBJ1-5; no definite D call. Germline V gene sequence: CDR1 MNHNY, CDR2 SVGAGI (reference sequence). Trimming removed 5 bases from V and 7 bases from J, with 18 bases in between. The CDR3 has 15 residues. As DNA, the CDR3 is TGTGCCAGCAGTCACCCCGCGGGGAGCGGGCAGCCCCAGCATTTT. Its translation: CASSHPAGSGQPQHF.

This clone was observed once. The CDR3 loop reads CASSDSGTKEITEAFF. The CDR3 DNA is TGTGCCAGCAGCGACAGCGGGACAAAGGAGATCACTGAAGCTTTCTTT. V usage is TRBV9 and J usage is TRBJ1-1, with a possible D match to TRBD1 (6 bases). The germline CDR1 and CDR2 sequences are SGDLS and YYNGEE. V lost 3 bases and J 4 bases, leaving 19 bases between the germline ends. The CDR3 has 16 residues.

V usage is TRBV7-2 and J usage is TRBJ2-7; no definite D call. The length of the CDR3 is 13 residues. Germline V gene data show CDR1 as SGHTA and CDR2 as FQGNSA. Trimming shortened V by 3 bases and J by 2 bases, and 8 bases separated the two germline ends. The CDR3 region is CASSFYGAYEQYF. DNA of the CDR3: TGTGCCAGCAGCTTTTACGGAGCCTACGAGCAGTACTTC.

The rearrangement links TRBV6-1 to TRBJ2-1, with TRBD2 matching over 10 bases. This CDR3 has 15 residues. The ends lost 7 bases at V and 7 bases at J; junction bases unmatched: 10. The germline V gene has CDR1 MNHNS and CDR2 SASEGT. This CDR3 reads CASNRPSGRPNEQFF. The CDR3 nucleotides read TGTGCCAGCAATCGTCCTAGCGGGAGACCTAATGAGCAGTTCTTC.

The chain couples TRBV7-9 to TRBJ2-7, with D hard to call. This CDR3 is built from 13 residues. Germline-derived CDR1 and CDR2 are SEHNR and FQNEAQ (reference sequence). V was trimmed by 6 bases and J by 3 bases, leaving 12 bases between them. CDR3: CASSPPADYEQYF. CDR3 DNA: TGTGCCAGCAGTCCTCCGGCGGACTACGAGCAGTACTTC.

CDR3 bases: TGTGCCAGCAGTGAGGACAGGCCGGGGGTTACGGCCCAGCATTTT. Encoded protein: CASSEDRPGVTAQHF. V is TRBV6-6 and J is TRBJ1-5; 7 bases align to TRBD1. The germline CDR1 and CDR2 sequences are MNHNY and SVGAGI (reference sequence). CDR3 length: 15 amino acids. V lost 5 bases to trimming and J lost 11 bases; unmatched junction nucleotides: 15.

The chain links TRBV5-6 to TRBJ1-5, with 7 positions matching TRBD1. The CDR3 covers 16 residues. CDR1 and CDR2 (germline): SGHDT, YYEEEE. V trimming: 1 base; J trimming: 7 bases; junction bases outside the gene matches: 11. CDR3 protein: CASSLFLAGGGQPQHF. The CDR3 DNA sequence: TGTGCCAGCAGCTTGTTTTTGGCAGGGGGAGGCCAGCCCCAGCATTTT.